The clone carrying this T cell receptor (beta chain) was counted a single time. Antigen specificity is unknown. The data originate from a study of cytomegalovirus exposure and HLA in healthy donors. Overall study findings and caveats: Reports credit the classifier with highly specific, highly sensitive diagnosis of cytomegalovirus status.

The study ran its PCR with 60 Vbeta and 13 Jbeta primers. Original handling: Per a later analysis, the number of unique TCR beta chains was approximately 80 million, of which about 11 million were shared. Here immunoSEQ multiplex PCR was the method, and the copy in TCRdb shows in-frame clones only, minus some. V and J calls and clone size are as listed in that table; D and trimming were resolved from the DNA. The sample yields about 170,000 clones, approximately 80% seen once. Per germline, CDR1 SGHTS and CDR2 YDEGEE. Trimming took off 5 bases at V and 3 bases at J, with 14 bases between the two ends. The CDR3 spans 14 residues.

Input material: PBMCs. The chain employs TRBV5-8 and TRBJ2-5; the D gene is possibly TRBD2 (6 bases). The TCR was taken from a woman under 30 in good health and CMV-seronegative. CDR3 sequence: CASRLGLYEETQYF. The CDR3 DNA reads as TGTGCCAGCAGGCTGGGACTGTATGAAGAGACCCAGTACTTC.